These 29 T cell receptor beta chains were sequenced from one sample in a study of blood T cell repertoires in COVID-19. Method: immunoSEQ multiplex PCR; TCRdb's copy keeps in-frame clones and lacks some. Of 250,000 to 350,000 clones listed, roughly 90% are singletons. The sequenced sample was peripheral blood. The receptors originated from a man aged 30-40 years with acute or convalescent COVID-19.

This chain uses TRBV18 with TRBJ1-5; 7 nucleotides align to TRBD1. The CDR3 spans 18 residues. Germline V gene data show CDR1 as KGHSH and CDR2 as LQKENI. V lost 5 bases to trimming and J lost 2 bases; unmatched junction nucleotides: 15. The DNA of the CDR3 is TGTGCCAGCTCATTGGGCCCTATACAGGGGCTGGGCAATCAGCCCCAGCATTTT. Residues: CASSLGPIQGLGNQPQHF. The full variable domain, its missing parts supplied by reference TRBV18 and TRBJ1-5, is NAGVMQNPRHLVRRRGQEARLRCSPMKGHSHVYWYRQLPEEGLKFMVYLQKENIIDESGMPKERFSAEFPKEGPSILRIQQVVRGDSAAYFCASSLGPIQGLGNQPQHFGDGTRLSIL.

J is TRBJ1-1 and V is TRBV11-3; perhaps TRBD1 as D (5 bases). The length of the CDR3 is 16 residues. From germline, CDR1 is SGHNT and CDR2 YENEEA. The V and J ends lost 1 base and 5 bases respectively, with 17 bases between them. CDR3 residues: CASSLGLSGLETEAFF. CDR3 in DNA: TGTGCCAGCAGCTTAGGTTTGTCAGGGCTGGAAACTGAAGCTTTCTTT.

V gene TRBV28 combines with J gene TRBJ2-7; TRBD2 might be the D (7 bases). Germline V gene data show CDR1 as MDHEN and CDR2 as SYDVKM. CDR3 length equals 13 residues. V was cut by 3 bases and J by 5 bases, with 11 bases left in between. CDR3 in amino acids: CASSLGGRHEQYF. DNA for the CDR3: TGTGCCAGCAGTTTGGGGGGGCGGCACGAGCAGTACTTC.

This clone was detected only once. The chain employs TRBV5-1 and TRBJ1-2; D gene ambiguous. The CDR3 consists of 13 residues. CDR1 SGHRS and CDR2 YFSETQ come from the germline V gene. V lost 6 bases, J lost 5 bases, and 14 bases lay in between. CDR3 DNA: TGCGCCAGCACCGTGTCGGGTAATTATGGCTACACCTTC. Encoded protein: CASTVSGNYGYTF.

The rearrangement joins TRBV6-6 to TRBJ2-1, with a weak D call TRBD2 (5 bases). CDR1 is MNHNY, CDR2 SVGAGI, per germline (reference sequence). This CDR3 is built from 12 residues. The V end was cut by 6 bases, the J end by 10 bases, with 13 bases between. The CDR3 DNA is TGTGCCAGCAGCTTCTGGAGCGGAGAGCAGTTCTTC. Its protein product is CASSFWSGEQFF.

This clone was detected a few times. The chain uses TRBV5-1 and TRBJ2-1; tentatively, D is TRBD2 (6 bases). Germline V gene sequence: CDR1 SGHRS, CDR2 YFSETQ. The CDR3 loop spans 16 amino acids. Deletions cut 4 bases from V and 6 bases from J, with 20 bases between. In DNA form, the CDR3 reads TGCGCCAGCAGCGAATGGACTGGGGGACTTACCAATGAGCAGTTCTTC. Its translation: CASSEWTGGLTNEQFF.

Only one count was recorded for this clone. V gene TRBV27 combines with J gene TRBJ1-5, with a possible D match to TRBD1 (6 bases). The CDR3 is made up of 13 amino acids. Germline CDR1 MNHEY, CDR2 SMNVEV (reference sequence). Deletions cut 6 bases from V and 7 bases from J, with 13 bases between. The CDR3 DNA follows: TGTGCCAGCAGCAACAGGGTCGGCCAGCCCCAGCATTTT. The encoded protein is CASSNRVGQPQHF.

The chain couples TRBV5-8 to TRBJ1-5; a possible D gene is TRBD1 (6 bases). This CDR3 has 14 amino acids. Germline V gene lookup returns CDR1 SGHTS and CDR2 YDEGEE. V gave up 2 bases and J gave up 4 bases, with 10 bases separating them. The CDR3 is CASSFIQGNQPQHF. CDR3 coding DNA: TGTGCCAGCAGCTTCATACAGGGTAATCAGCCCCAGCATTTT.

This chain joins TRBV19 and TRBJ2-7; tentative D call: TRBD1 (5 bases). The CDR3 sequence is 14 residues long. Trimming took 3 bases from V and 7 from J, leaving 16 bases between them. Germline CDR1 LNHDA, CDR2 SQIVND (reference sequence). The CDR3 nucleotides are TGTGCCAGTAGTATTCAGGGCCAGGGTAAAGAGCAGTACTTC. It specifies CASSIQGQGKEQYF.

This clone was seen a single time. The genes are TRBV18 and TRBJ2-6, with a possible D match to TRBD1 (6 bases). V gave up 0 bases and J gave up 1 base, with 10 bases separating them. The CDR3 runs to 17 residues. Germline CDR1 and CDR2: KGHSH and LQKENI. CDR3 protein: CASSPPQGLSGANVLTF. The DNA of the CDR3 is TGTGCCAGCTCACCACCACAGGGTTTGTCTGGGGCCAACGTCCTGACTTTC.

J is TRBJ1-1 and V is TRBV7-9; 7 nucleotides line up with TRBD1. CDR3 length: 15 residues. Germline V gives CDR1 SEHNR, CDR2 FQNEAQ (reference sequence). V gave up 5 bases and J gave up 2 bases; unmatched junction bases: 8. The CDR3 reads CASSPQGQINTEAFF. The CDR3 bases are TGTGCCAGCAGCCCTCAGGGACAGATAAACACTGAAGCTTTCTTT.

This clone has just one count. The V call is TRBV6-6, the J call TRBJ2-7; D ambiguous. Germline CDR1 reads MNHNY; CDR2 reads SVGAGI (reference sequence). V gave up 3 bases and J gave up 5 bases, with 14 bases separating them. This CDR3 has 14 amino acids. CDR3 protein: CASSYVAGPNEQYF. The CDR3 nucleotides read TGTGCCAGCAGTTATGTGGCAGGCCCCAACGAGCAGTACTTC.

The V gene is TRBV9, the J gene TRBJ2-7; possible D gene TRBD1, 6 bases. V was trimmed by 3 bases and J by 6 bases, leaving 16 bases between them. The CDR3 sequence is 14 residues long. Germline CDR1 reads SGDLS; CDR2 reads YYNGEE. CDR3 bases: TGTGCCAGCAGCGCGGACAGTATCTATTCCGAGCAGTACTTC. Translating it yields CASSADSIYSEQYF.

CDR3 in amino acids: CASSLSSLGAGGSGEQFF. CDR3 bases: TGTGCCAGCAGCTTGAGTAGCTTAGGAGCGGGAGGGTCGGGTGAGCAGTTCTTC. This chain joins TRBV7-8 and TRBJ2-1; 10 bases agree with TRBD2. V was pared by 3 bases and J by 9 bases, with 17 bases of the junction left unmatched. This CDR3 region has 18 residues. Germline CDR1 is SGHVS and CDR2 is FQNEAQ. The full variable domain, rest sourced from reference TRBV7-8 and TRBJ2-1, is GAGVSQSPRYKVAKRGQDVALRCDPISGHVSLFWYQQALGQGPEFLTYFQNEAQLDKSGLPSDRFFAERPEGSVSTLKIQRTQQEDSAVYLCASSLSSLGAGGSGEQFFGPGTRLTVL.

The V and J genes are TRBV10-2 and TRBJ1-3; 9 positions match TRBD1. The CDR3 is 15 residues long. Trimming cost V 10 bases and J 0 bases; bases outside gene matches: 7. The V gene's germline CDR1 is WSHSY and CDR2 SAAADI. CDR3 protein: CATGDRVHSGNTIYF. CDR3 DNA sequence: TGCGCCACCGGGGACAGGGTGCACTCTGGAAACACCATATATTTT.

The CDR3 sequence is CATSTGRSTDTQYF. In DNA form, the CDR3 reads TGTGCCACCAGCACAGGGAGAAGCACAGATACGCAGTATTTT. This chain joins TRBV24-1 and TRBJ2-3; D possibly corresponds to TRBD1 (6 bases). Trimming cost V 7 bases and J 0 bases, with 10 bases left between them. Germline V lookup: CDR1 KGHDR, CDR2 SFDVKD. CDR3 length: 14 amino acids.

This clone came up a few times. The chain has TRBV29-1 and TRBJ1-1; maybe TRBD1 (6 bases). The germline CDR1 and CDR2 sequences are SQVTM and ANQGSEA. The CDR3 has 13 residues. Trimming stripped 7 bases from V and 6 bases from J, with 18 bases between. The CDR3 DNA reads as TGCAGCGGGACCAGGGGTCCGATTGCTGAAGCTTTCTTT. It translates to CSGTRGPIAEAFF.

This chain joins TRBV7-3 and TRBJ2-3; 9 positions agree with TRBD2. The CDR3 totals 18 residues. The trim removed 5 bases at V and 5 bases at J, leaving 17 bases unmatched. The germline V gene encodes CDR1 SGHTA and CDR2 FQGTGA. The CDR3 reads CASSPSSTAGGKGDTQYF. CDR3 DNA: TGTGCCAGCAGCCCCAGCTCCACAGCGGGAGGCAAGGGAGATACGCAGTATTTT.

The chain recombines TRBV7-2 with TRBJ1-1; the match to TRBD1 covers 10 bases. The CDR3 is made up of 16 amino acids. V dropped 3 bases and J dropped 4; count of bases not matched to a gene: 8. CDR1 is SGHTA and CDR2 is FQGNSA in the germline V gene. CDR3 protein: CASSFDPRDRGTEAFF. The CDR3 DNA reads TGTGCCAGCAGCTTCGATCCTCGGGACAGGGGCACTGAAGCTTTCTTT. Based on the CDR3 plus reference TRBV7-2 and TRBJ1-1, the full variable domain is GAGVSQSPSNKVTEKGKDVELRCDPISGHTALYWYRQSLGQGLEFLIYFQGNSAPDKSGLPSDRFSAERTGGSVSTLTIQRTQQEDSAVYLCASSFDPRDRGTEAFFGQGTRLTVV.

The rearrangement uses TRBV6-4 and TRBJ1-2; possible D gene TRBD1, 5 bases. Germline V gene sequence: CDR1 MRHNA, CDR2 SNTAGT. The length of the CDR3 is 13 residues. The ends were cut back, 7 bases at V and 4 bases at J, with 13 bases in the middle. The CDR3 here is CASNLRQLYGYTF. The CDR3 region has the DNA TGTGCCAGCAACCTACGACAGCTCTATGGCTACACCTTC.

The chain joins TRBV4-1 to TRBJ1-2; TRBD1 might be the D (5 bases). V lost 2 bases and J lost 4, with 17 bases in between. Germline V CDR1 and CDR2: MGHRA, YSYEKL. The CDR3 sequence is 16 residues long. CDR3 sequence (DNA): TGCGCCAGCAGCCAAACGGACCGAGGAAGGGGCTATGGCTACACCTTC. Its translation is CASSQTDRGRGYGYTF.

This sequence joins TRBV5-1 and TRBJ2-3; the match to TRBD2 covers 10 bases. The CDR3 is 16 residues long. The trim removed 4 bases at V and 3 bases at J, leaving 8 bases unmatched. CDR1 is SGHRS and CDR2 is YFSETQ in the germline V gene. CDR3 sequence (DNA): TGCGCCAGCAGCCCTCGAGCGGGGGGGCCGACAGATACGCAGTATTTT. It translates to CASSPRAGGPTDTQYF.

For the CDR3, the DNA is TGTGCCAGCATCCGGACAGGAACATCTGAAGCTTTCTTT. Protein: CASIRTGTSEAFF. The chain is built from TRBV2 and TRBJ1-1; 7 nucleotides match TRBD1. CDR3 length: 13 amino acids. Germline-derived CDR1 and CDR2 are SNHLY and FYNNEI. The junction had 8 bases not matched to a gene; V was cut back by 7 bases and J by 6 bases.

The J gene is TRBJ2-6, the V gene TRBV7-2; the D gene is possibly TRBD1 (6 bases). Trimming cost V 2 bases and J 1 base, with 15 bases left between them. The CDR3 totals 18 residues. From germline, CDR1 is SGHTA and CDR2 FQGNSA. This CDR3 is CASSLYPQGRSGANVLTF. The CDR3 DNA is TGTGCCAGCAGCTTATATCCACAGGGAAGGTCTGGGGCCAACGTCCTGACTTTC.

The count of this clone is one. The CDR3 sequence is CASSFGTGDGSYTF. The CDR3 region has the DNA TGTGCCAGCAGCTTCGGGACAGGGGATGGTAGCTACACCTTC. This sequence joins TRBV13 and TRBJ1-2; 10 nucleotides line up with TRBD1. The J segment lost 9 bases and the V segment lost 3 bases, leaving 7 bases of the junction unmatched. CDR3 length: 14 residues. Germline-derived CDR1 and CDR2 are PRHDT and FYEKMQ (reference sequence).

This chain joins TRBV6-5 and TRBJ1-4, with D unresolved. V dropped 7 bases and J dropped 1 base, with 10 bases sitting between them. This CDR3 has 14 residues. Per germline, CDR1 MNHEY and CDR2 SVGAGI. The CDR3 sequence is CASISGVTNEKLFF. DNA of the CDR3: TGTGCCAGCATATCCGGGGTAACTAATGAAAAACTGTTTTTT.

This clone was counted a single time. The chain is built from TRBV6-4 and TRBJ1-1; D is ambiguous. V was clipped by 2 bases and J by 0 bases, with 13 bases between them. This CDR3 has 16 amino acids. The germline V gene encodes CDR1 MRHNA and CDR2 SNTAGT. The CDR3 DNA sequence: TGTGCCAGCAGTGACAGGACTCCAAGGATGAACACTGAAGCTTTCTTT. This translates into CASSDRTPRMNTEAFF.

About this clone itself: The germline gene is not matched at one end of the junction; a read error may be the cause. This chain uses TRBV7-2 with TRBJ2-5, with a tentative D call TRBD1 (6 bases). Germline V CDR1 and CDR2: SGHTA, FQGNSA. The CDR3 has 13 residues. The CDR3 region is CASSEQGQGTQYF. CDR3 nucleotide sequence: TGTGCCAGCAGCGAACAGGGCCAAGGGACCCAGTACTTC. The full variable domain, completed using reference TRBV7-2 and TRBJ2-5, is GAGVSQSPSNKVTEKGKDVELRCDPISGHTALYWYRQSLGQGLEFLIYFQGNSAPDKSGLPSDRFSAERTGGSVSTLTIQRTQQEDSAVYLCASSEQGQGTQYFGPGTRLLVL.

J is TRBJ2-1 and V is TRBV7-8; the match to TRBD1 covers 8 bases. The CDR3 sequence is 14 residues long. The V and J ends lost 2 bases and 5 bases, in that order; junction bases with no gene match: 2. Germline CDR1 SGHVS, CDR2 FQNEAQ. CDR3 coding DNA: TGTGCCAGCAGCTTATGGACAGGGAACAATGAGCAGTTCTTC. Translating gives CASSLWTGNNEQFF.